This TCR beta chain was found in a study of blood T cell repertoires in COVID-19. Study-level information: T cells, B-cell-depleted T cells, or PBMCs provided the cDNA or gDNA that served as material.

Per the authors' pipeline: It was from reference gene primer amplification that nucleated cell counts were estimated. Libraries were prepared by immunoSEQ multiplex PCR; TCRdb keeps only in-frame clonotypes and omits some of them. That table is the source of V, J and clone size, and D and trimming were worked out from the DNA. The table records some 170,000 clones, roughly 79% of them present only once. Seattle-derived patients entered the study during active infection and were followed longitudinally. This CDR3 region has 14 residues. V was pared by 1 base and J by 0 bases, with 6 bases between. The germline gives CDR1 SEHNR, CDR2 FQNEAQ (reference sequence).

The chain has TRBV7-9 and TRBJ2-5, with no clear D. The TCR sequence derives from a woman aged 40 to 50 with COVID-19, enrolled during active disease. Sample: peripheral blood. In DNA form, the CDR3 reads TGTGCCAGCAGCTTAGTGGCGGACCAAGAGACCCAGTACTTC. It encodes CASSLVADQETQYF. Filled out from reference TRBV7-9 and TRBJ2-5, the complete variable domain reads DTGVSQNPRHKITKRGQNVTFRCDPISEHNRLYWYRQTLGQGPEFLTYFQNEAQLEKSRLLSDRFSAERPKGSFSTLEIQRTEQGDSAMYLCASSLVADQETQYFGPGTRLLVL.